One and the same sample provided the 19 T cell receptor beta chains below, sequenced in a study of blood T cell repertoires in COVID-19. Libraries were prepared by immunoSEQ multiplex PCR; TCRdb keeps only in-frame clonotypes and omits some of them. The repertoire has 85,000 to 130,000 clones, more than 85% of them found once; the top ten carry 5% to 6.5%. What was sequenced was peripheral blood. All receptors derive from a human donor in a cohort sampled during active COVID-19.

The DNA of the CDR3 is TGCGCCAGCAGCCCTAATAATATGGCCAGCGGGAGGACCGGGGAGCTGTTTTTT. Its translation is CASSPNNMASGRTGELFF. The chain combines TRBV4-3 with TRBJ2-2, with 9 bases that match TRBD2. V lost 4 bases, J lost 5 bases, and 14 bases stayed unmatched. This CDR3 has 18 amino acids. Germline lookup yields CDR1 LGHNA and CDR2 YSLEER.

J is TRBJ2-1 and V is TRBV11-3, with TRBD2 matching over 14 bases. V lost 5 bases to trimming and J lost 8 bases; unmatched junction nucleotides: 5. Germline CDR1 SGHNT, CDR2 YENEEA. The CDR3 sequence is 15 residues long. The CDR3 is CASSAGTSGRDEQFF. The CDR3 DNA is TGTGCCAGCAGCGCCGGGACTAGCGGGAGAGATGAGCAGTTCTTC.

V is TRBV4-1 and J is TRBJ2-3, with TRBD2 matching over 11 bases. J was trimmed by 6 bases and V by 3 bases; bases with no gene match: 2. Germline V gene sequence: CDR1 MGHRA, CDR2 YSYEKL. The CDR3 runs to 14 residues. The CDR3 sequence is CASSQASGRDTQYF. In nucleotides, the CDR3 is TGCGCCAGCAGCCAGGCTAGCGGGAGGGATACGCAGTATTTT.

Worth noting for this clone: The sample holds other DNA sequences that translate to the same CDR3. V usage is TRBV19 and J usage is TRBJ2-7, with 9 bases identical to TRBD1. CDR1 and CDR2 (germline): LNHDA, SQIVND (reference sequence). The CDR3 loop spans 14 amino acids. V shed 1 base, J shed 4 bases, and the junction held 2 bases outside the gene matches. The CDR3 DNA follows: TGTGCCAGTAGTATAGGGGACAGGGTTTACGAGCAGTACTTC. Its protein is CASSIGDRVYEQYF.

CDR3 loop: CASSQRKTDTQYF. CDR3 DNA sequence: TGTGCCAGCAGCCAGCGAAAAACAGATACGCAGTATTTT. This chain joins TRBV4-2 and TRBJ2-3; D uncertain. V was trimmed by 3 bases and J by 3 bases, leaving 7 bases between them. Germline assignment: CDR1 LGHNA and CDR2 YNFKEQ. The CDR3 extends over 13 amino acids.

Only one count was recorded for this clone. The chain links TRBV27 to TRBJ2-6; possible D gene TRBD2, 5 bases. This CDR3 comprises 15 residues. Germline CDR1 MNHEY, CDR2 SMNVEV (reference sequence). The V end lost 3 bases, the J end lost 4 bases, and 10 bases lay between the germline ends. The CDR3: CASSFKGAGANVLTF. Here the CDR3 DNA reads TGTGCCAGCAGTTTTAAGGGAGCCGGGGCCAACGTCCTGACTTTC.

This sequence joins TRBV7-3 and TRBJ2-3, with 7 nucleotides matching TRBD2. The CDR3 contains 15 residues. V was pared by 2 bases and J by 1 base, with 3 bases of the junction left unmatched. Germline V CDR1 and CDR2: SGHTA, FQGTGA. This CDR3 reads CASSLGLGGTDTQYF. CDR3 nucleotides: TGTGCCAGCAGCTTAGGACTAGGGGGCACAGATACGCAGTATTTT.

The chain couples TRBV19 to TRBJ2-7, with D possibly TRBD2 on 6 matching bases. This CDR3 contains 14 residues. Germline assignment: CDR1 LNHDA and CDR2 SQIVND (reference sequence). Deletions cut 4 bases from V and 3 bases from J, with 13 bases between. This CDR3 reads CASSSSGVDYEQYF. The CDR3 region has the DNA TGTGCCAGTAGTAGTAGCGGTGTCGACTACGAGCAGTACTTC.

The rearrangement uses TRBV7-8 and TRBJ2-2; D is ambiguous. The germline CDR1 and CDR2 sequences are SGHVS and FQNEAQ. CDR3 length: 15 amino acids. Trimming took off 4 bases at V and 5 bases at J, with 14 bases between the two ends. The DNA of the CDR3 is TGTGCCAGCAGCTGGGCAGGCCGGATTACCGGGGAGCTGTTTTTT. Residues: CASSWAGRITGELFF.

The chain joins TRBV30 to TRBJ1-1, with a possible D match to TRBD1 (5 bases). With 8 bases removed from V and 4 bases from J, the gap between germline ends came to 14 bases. CDR1 GTSNPN and CDR2 SVGIG come from the germline V gene (reference sequence). The CDR3 has 12 residues. CDR3 residues: CAITGGSTEAFF. CDR3 DNA: TGTGCCATTACAGGTGGAAGCACTGAAGCTTTCTTT.

This clone was counted once. The chain has TRBV4-3 and TRBJ1-3; the match to TRBD1 covers 11 bases. Germline CDR1 LGHNA, CDR2 YSLEER. The CDR3 extends over 16 amino acids. J was trimmed by 3 bases and V by 4 bases; bases with no gene match: 5. The DNA of the CDR3 is TGCGCCAGCAGCCCTGGACAGGGGGCGGTTGGAAACACCATATATTTT. Protein product: CASSPGQGAVGNTIYF.

The chain is built from TRBV19 and TRBJ2-5, with 7 bases matching TRBD1. Germline CDR1 reads LNHDA; CDR2 reads SQIVND (reference sequence). CDR3 size: 13 residues. Trimming at V came to 4 bases and at J to 2 bases, leaving 1 base not matched to a gene. The CDR3 loop reads CASSKQGQETQYF. CDR3 sequence (DNA): TGTGCCAGTAGTAAACAGGGGCAAGAGACCCAGTACTTC.

The sample holds a few counts of this clone. DNA for the CDR3: TGCGCCAGCAGCTTGGGGGACAGGGCTGGAAACACCATATATTTT. It is translated as CASSLGDRAGNTIYF. The chain uses TRBV5-1 and TRBJ1-3, with 9 bases that match TRBD1. CDR1 and CDR2 from the germline V gene are SGHRS and YFSETQ. There are 15 residues in the CDR3. J lost 2 bases, V lost 0 bases, and 0 bases had no gene match.

The chain links TRBV28 to TRBJ2-1; 11 nucleotides line up with TRBD2. CDR3 length: 16 residues. Germline V gene sequence: CDR1 MDHEN, CDR2 SYDVKM. The junction had 7 bases not matched to a gene; V was cut back by 5 bases and J by 4 bases. CDR3 sequence reads: CASSHPGTSGYNEQFF. CDR3 DNA sequence: TGTGCCAGCAGTCACCCCGGGACTAGCGGATACAATGAGCAGTTCTTC.

To note about this clone: A junction boundary mismatches the germline segment, possibly from a read error. This chain connects TRBV11-3 to TRBJ1-2, with D perhaps matching TRBD1 (6 bases). Germline V gives CDR1 SGHNT, CDR2 YENEEA. The CDR3 loop spans 12 amino acids. CDR3 sequence reads: CASSEGDTGLYF. The CDR3 region has the DNA TGTGCCAGCAGCGAAGGGGACACCGGTCTGTACTTC.

V and J are TRBV18 and TRBJ2-3, with 7 bases fitting TRBD2. Germline-derived CDR1 and CDR2 are KGHSH and LQKENI. The CDR3 has 14 residues. J was trimmed by 5 bases and V by 6 bases; bases with no gene match: 8. CDR3 nucleotide sequence: TGTGCCAGCTCTTATGGCGCGGGGGTAGATACGCAGTATTTT. It translates to CASSYGAGVDTQYF.

J is TRBJ2-1 and V is TRBV6-2 or TRBV6-3; TRBD2 agrees at 9 bases. The CDR3 contains 16 residues. Germline V gene data show CDR1 as MNHEY and CDR2 as SVGEGT. V trimming: 4 bases; J trimming: 6 bases; junction bases outside the gene matches: 10. The CDR3 is CASSFLGGRAGNEQFF. The CDR3 DNA sequence: TGTGCCAGCAGTTTTCTGGGCGGGAGGGCCGGCAATGAGCAGTTCTTC.

The chain employs TRBV19 and TRBJ2-1; 9 bases fit TRBD1. Germline trimming cut 7 bases from V and 3 bases from J; bases unmatched to any gene: 10. The CDR3 contains 16 residues. Germline CDR1 and CDR2: LNHDA and SQIVND (reference sequence). As DNA, the CDR3 is TGTGCCAGTAAAAATTCCGGGACAGGGAACTACAATGAGCAGTTCTTC. It specifies CASKNSGTGNYNEQFF. Full variable domain (missing parts from reference TRBV19 and TRBJ2-1): DGGITQSPKYLFRKEGQNVTLSCEQNLNHDAMYWYRQDPGQGLRLIYYSQIVNDFQKGDIAEGYSVSREKKESFPLTVTSAQKNPTAFYLCASKNSGTGNYNEQFFGPGTRLTVL.

This clone was counted a single time. This sequence joins TRBV6-2 or TRBV6-3 and TRBJ2-1; 9 nucleotides agree with TRBD2. V lost 4 bases, J lost 4 bases, and 8 bases stayed unmatched. Germline V gene sequence: CDR1 MNHEY, CDR2 SVGEGT. The CDR3 length is 16 residues. CDR3 DNA: TGTGCCAGCAGTTCCTTAGCGGGGGCGACTTACAATGAGCAGTTCTTC. Amino acid sequence: CASSSLAGATYNEQFF.